A selection of T cell receptor beta chains follows, all from one sample in a study of cytomegalovirus exposure and HLA in healthy donors. Clones were sequenced by immunoSEQ multiplex PCR, and TCRdb holds only the in-frame ones, with some missing. The repertoire holds about 62,000 clones, around three quarters seen once, with approximately 7.8% in the top ten. Sequenced sample: PBMCs. These receptors were taken from a man aged 55 to 70 in good health and CMV-seropositive. Each CDR3 is given with its conserved first and last residue. Each record gives: clone size, J gene, V gene, D gene, CDR3 length, CDR3 DNA, CDR3 protein. The D gene is left open where the match is weak. Where a row states a size, it is once, few, many or the class of an expanded clone; other rows omit it.

size: -; J: TRBJ1-1; V: TRBV7-9; D: TRBD1; length: 16; DNA: TGTGCCAGCAGCTTTTACCCCGGGACAGTGAACACTGAAGCTTTCTTT; CDR3: CASSFYPGTVNTEAFF
size: few; J: TRBJ1-1; V: TRBV5-5; D: -; length: 13; DNA: TGTGCCAGCAGCTTATTTCTAAACACTGAAGCTTTCTTT; CDR3: CASSLFLNTEAFF
size: -; J: TRBJ1-2; V: TRBV4-1; D: -; length: 15; DNA: TGCGCCAGCAGCCAAGAGGCTACAGGATACTATGGCTACACCTTC; CDR3: CASSQEATGYYGYTF
size: few; J: TRBJ2-2; V: TRBV14; D: TRBD2; length: 18; DNA: TGTGCCAGCAGCCGCTCGAGCGGGGGCCTTCTTAGAACCGGGGAGCTGTTTTTT; CDR3: CASSRSSGGLLRTGELFF
size: -; J: TRBJ1-1; V: TRBV6-1; D: TRBD1; length: 17; DNA: TGTGCCAGCAGTGTTTCGGGACAGAGGATAGTGGGGACTGAAGCTTTCTTT; CDR3: CASSVSGQRIVGTEAFF
size: -; J: TRBJ1-1; V: TRBV19; D: TRBD1; length: 17; DNA: TGTGCCAGTAGTATGAACGAAAGGGCTGACAGGGGGACTGAAGCTTTCTTT; CDR3: CASSMNERADRGTEAFF
size: -; J: TRBJ2-2; V: TRBV29-1; D: TRBD1; length: 14; DNA: TGCAGCTTCCAGACAGGGGCAAGAACCGGGGAGCTGTTTTTT; CDR3: CSFQTGARTGELFF
size: -; J: TRBJ2-2; V: TRBV5-1; D: TRBD1; length: 14; DNA: TGCGCCAGCAGCCGGGACAGGGGAACCGGGGAGCTGTTTTTT; CDR3: CASSRDRGTGELFF
size: once; J: TRBJ2-1; V: TRBV29-1; D: TRBD2; length: 12; DNA: TGCAGCGTCCGACTAGCGACCAATGAGCAGTTCTTC; CDR3: CSVRLATNEQFF
size: -; J: TRBJ2-1; V: TRBV5-1; D: -; length: 14; DNA: TGCGCCAGCAGCTTCTGGACAGCCCCTAATGAGCAGTTCTTC; CDR3: CASSFWTAPNEQFF
size: -; J: TRBJ1-1; V: TRBV4-1; D: -; length: 13; DNA: TGCGCCAGCAGCCAAGTTCGGAACACTGAAGCTTTCTTT; CDR3: CASSQVRNTEAFF
size: few; J: TRBJ2-1; V: TRBV12-5; D: -; length: 14; DNA: TGTGCTAGTGGTTCGGTGGGGGGAAACAATGAGCAGTTCTTC; CDR3: CASGSVGGNNEQFF
size: -; J: TRBJ2-1; V: TRBV11-3; D: -; length: 17; DNA: TGTGCCAGCAGCTCCGCCAATTTTCTAGCAGGAGGGGATGAGCAGTTCTTC; CDR3: CASSSANFLAGGDEQFF
size: few; J: TRBJ2-2; V: TRBV29-1; D: TRBD1; length: 14; DNA: TGCAGCGTTTCCCGGGACAGGGGGCAGAGGGAGCTGTTTTTT; CDR3: CSVSRDRGQRELFF
size: -; J: TRBJ1-3; V: TRBV27; D: TRBD1; length: 17; DNA: TGTGCCAGCAGTTCCTGGGGACAGGGGGCAGGTGGAAACACCATATATTTT; CDR3: CASSSWGQGAGGNTIYF
size: few; J: TRBJ2-7; V: TRBV11-3; D: -; length: 15; DNA: TGTGCCAGCAGCCCAGGGACGGGAGTTCTCTACGAGCAGTACTTC; CDR3: CASSPGTGVLYEQYF
size: -; J: TRBJ1-2; V: TRBV29-1; D: TRBD1; length: 14; DNA: TGCAGCGTTGAACAGACAGGGGGTTCATATGGCTACACCTTC; CDR3: CSVEQTGGSYGYTF
size: -; J: TRBJ2-1; V: TRBV7-6; D: -; length: 13; DNA: TGTGCCAGCAGCTTAGCGTTCTTCAATGAGCAGTTCTTC; CDR3: CASSLAFFNEQFF
size: -; J: TRBJ2-3; V: TRBV7-9; D: -; length: 15; DNA: TGTGCCAGCAGCCCCCCAGGGGTGCCCAAAGATACGCAGTATTTT; CDR3: CASSPPGVPKDTQYF
size: -; J: TRBJ2-2; V: TRBV5-1; D: -; length: 15; DNA: TGCGCCAGCAGCTCGGGGACAAGGGGCTCCGGGGAGCTGTTTTTT; CDR3: CASSSGTRGSGELFF
size: -; J: TRBJ2-7; V: TRBV5-1; D: TRBD1; length: 15; DNA: TGCGCCAGCAGCACCGGGACAGCCGACGCGGACGAGCAGTACTTC; CDR3: CASSTGTADADEQYF
size: -; J: TRBJ2-7; V: TRBV4-1; D: -; length: 11; DNA: TGCGCCAGCAGCCCAGACAGGGAGCAGTACTTC; CDR3: CASSPDREQYF
size: -; J: TRBJ2-7; V: TRBV6-1; D: TRBD1; length: 15; DNA: TGTGCCATCCCGAAGATGGGACAGGGGTACAACGAGCAGTACTTC; CDR3: CAIPKMGQGYNEQYF
size: few; J: TRBJ2-6; V: TRBV28; D: -; length: 15; DNA: TGTGCCAGCAGTTCGACAGTCTCTGGGGCCAACGTCCTGACTTTC; CDR3: CASSSTVSGANVLTF
size: -; J: TRBJ2-1; V: TRBV5-1; D: TRBD2; length: 15; DNA: TGCGCCAGCAGCAACACTAGCGGGGGGGCGAATGAGCAGTTCTTC; CDR3: CASSNTSGGANEQFF
size: -; J: TRBJ2-1; V: TRBV7-9; D: -; length: 13; DNA: TGTTCCAGCAGCTTAGTTGCGAGTTCCCAGCAGTTCTTC; CDR3: CSSSLVASSQQFF
size: -; J: TRBJ2-3; V: TRBV11-3; D: TRBD1; length: 17; DNA: TGTGCCAGCAGCTTAGTAGGGCCGGGACAGGGGACAGATACGCAGTATTTT; CDR3: CASSLVGPGQGTDTQYF
size: -; J: TRBJ1-5; V: TRBV2; D: -; length: 13; DNA: TGTGCCAGCAGTGAATATAGCAATCAGCCCCAGCATTTT; CDR3: CASSEYSNQPQHF
size: -; J: TRBJ1-5; V: TRBV19; D: -; length: 13; DNA: TGTGCCAGTAAAGAGTATAGCAATCAGCCCCAGCATTTT; CDR3: CASKEYSNQPQHF
size: few; J: TRBJ1-1; V: TRBV10-2; D: -; length: 12; DNA: TGCGCCAGCACGGCAGGGGACACTGAAGCTTTCTTT; CDR3: CASTAGDTEAFF
size: -; J: TRBJ2-1; V: TRBV11-3; D: -; length: 18; DNA: TGTGCCAGCAGCTTAAGAGGGGGGGTCATTCGGTCCTACAATGAGCAGTTCTTC; CDR3: CASSLRGGVIRSYNEQFF
size: -; J: TRBJ1-2; V: TRBV6-1; D: TRBD1; length: 14; DNA: TGTGCCAGCAGCTTCGGGACAGGAGACTATGGCTACACCTTC; CDR3: CASSFGTGDYGYTF
size: -; J: TRBJ2-7; V: TRBV7-9; D: -; length: 14; DNA: TGTGCCAGCAGCCATAATACAGGAGCAGGCGAGCAGTACTTC; CDR3: CASSHNTGAGEQYF
size: -; J: TRBJ1-1; V: TRBV13; D: TRBD1; length: 15; DNA: TGTGCCAGCAGCCCCAACAGGGGGCTGGGCGGTGAAGCTTTCTTT; CDR3: CASSPNRGLGGEAFF
size: -; J: TRBJ2-4; V: TRBV6-5; D: TRBD1; length: 14; DNA: TGTGCCAGCAGCCGGGACAGGGATCGAAACATTCAGTACTTC; CDR3: CASSRDRDRNIQYF
size: -; J: TRBJ2-7; V: TRBV11-2; D: TRBD2; length: 15; DNA: TGTGCCAGCAGCCCCCGAGCGGGGTTTACCTACGAGCAGTACTTC; CDR3: CASSPRAGFTYEQYF
size: -; J: TRBJ1-3; V: TRBV2; D: -; length: 13; DNA: TGTGCCAGCAGGGACAGCTCAGGAAACACCATATATTTT; CDR3: CASRDSSGNTIYF
size: once; J: TRBJ1-1; V: TRBV11-2; D: -; length: 15; DNA: TGTGCCAGCAGCTTAGAGCCAGGGACAAACACTGAAGCTTTCTTT; CDR3: CASSLEPGTNTEAFF
size: once; J: TRBJ2-7; V: TRBV7-9; D: -; length: 18; DNA: TGTGCCAGCAGCCACAAGAGGGGGTACAGCGTTTCAGATCCCGAGCAGTACTTC; CDR3: CASSHKRGYSVSDPEQYF
size: -; J: TRBJ1-1; V: TRBV10-3; D: TRBD1; length: 14; DNA: TGTGCCATCAGGAGGGACAGGGGGAACACTGAAGCTTTCTTT; CDR3: CAIRRDRGNTEAFF
size: few; J: TRBJ1-1; V: TRBV11-2; D: -; length: 14; DNA: TGTGCCAGCAGCTCCCTACGAGGGTACACTGAAGCTTTCTTT; CDR3: CASSSLRGYTEAFF
size: few; J: TRBJ1-1; V: TRBV6-5; D: -; length: 14; DNA: TGTGCCAGCAGTTACTCTCGGGGAAAGACTGAAGCTTTCTTT; CDR3: CASSYSRGKTEAFF
size: -; J: TRBJ2-3; V: TRBV5-6; D: TRBD1; length: 16; DNA: TGTGCCAGCAGCTCCCGGGACAGGGGCAATGTAGATACGCAGTATTTT; CDR3: CASSSRDRGNVDTQYF
size: few; J: TRBJ1-1; V: TRBV7-9; D: TRBD1; length: 14; DNA: TGTGCCAGCAGCCCGAACAGGGGGGGCACTGAAGCTTTCTTT; CDR3: CASSPNRGGTEAFF
size: -; J: TRBJ1-4; V: TRBV11-3; D: -; length: 14; DNA: TGTGCCAGCAGCTTAGACACGGTTAGCGAAAAACTGTTTTTT; CDR3: CASSLDTVSEKLFF
size: -; J: TRBJ2-5; V: TRBV6-1; D: -; length: 15; DNA: TGTGCCGCACGACCGGGGGAATCCGGGACAGAGACCCAGTACTTC; CDR3: CAARPGESGTETQYF
size: -; J: TRBJ2-7; V: TRBV11-3; D: TRBD2; length: 15; DNA: TGTGCCAGCAGCTTCGCTACTAGCGGGAGGTACGAGCAGTACTTC; CDR3: CASSFATSGRYEQYF
size: -; J: TRBJ2-5; V: TRBV6-5; D: TRBD1; length: 14; DNA: TGTGCCAGCAGCCCCAGGGACAGTTCGGAGACCCAGTACTTC; CDR3: CASSPRDSSETQYF
size: once; J: TRBJ2-7; V: TRBV7-9; D: TRBD2; length: 15; DNA: TGTGCCAGCAGCCCAGGACTAGCTTCGACCTTCGGGCAGTACTTC; CDR3: CASSPGLASTFGQYF
size: few; J: TRBJ2-7; V: TRBV4-1; D: TRBD2; length: 15; DNA: TGCGCCAGCAGCCAACCGGGACTAGCGAAGTACGAGCAGTACTTC; CDR3: CASSQPGLAKYEQYF
size: -; J: TRBJ2-2; V: TRBV2; D: TRBD1; length: 15; DNA: TGTGCCAGCCGCTCGGGACAGGGTTACACCGGGGAGCTGTTTTTT; CDR3: CASRSGQGYTGELFF
size: -; J: TRBJ1-4; V: TRBV19; D: TRBD1; length: 12; DNA: TGTGCCAGTAGTATCGACAGGGAAGAACTGTTTTTT; CDR3: CASSIDREELFF